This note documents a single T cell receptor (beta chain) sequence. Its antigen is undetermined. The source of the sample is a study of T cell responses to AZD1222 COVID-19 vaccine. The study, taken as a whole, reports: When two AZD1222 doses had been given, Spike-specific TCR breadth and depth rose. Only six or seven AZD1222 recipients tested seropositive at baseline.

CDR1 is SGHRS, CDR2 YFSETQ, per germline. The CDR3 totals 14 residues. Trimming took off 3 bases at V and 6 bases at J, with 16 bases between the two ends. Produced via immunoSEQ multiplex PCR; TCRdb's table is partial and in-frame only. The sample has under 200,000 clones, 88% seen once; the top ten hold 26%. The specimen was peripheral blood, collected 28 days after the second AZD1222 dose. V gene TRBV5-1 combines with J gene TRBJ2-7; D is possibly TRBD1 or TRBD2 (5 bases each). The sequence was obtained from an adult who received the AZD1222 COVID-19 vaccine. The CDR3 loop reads CASSSPGQGSEQYF. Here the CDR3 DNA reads TGCGCCAGCAGCTCCCCGGGGCAAGGGTCCGAGCAGTACTTC.